The 25 T cell receptor beta chains listed next were all sequenced from one sample in a study of Ad26.COV2.S vaccination and SARS-CoV-2 variants. Regarding treatment: 15 to 20 received Ad26.COV2.S at low or high dose, single or two shots; several received placebo; per-sample allocation not given. At day 63 after the first vaccine or placebo injection, samples were drawn. TCRdb keeps only in-frame clones here, not all; method: immunoSEQ multiplex PCR. The table includes around 400,000 clones, 80% to 90% detected once. The sample here was peripheral blood, taken in a trial of Ad26.COV2.S vaccine versus placebo. Receptors were obtained from a person aged 18-65 years who received the Ad26.COV2.S COVID-19 vaccine or a placebo.

V gene TRBV12-3 or TRBV12-4 combines with J gene TRBJ2-2; D gene uncertain. CDR3 size: 13 residues. Trimming left V 7 bases short and J 6 bases short, with 12 bases between. The CDR3 DNA reads as TGTGCCAGCACCCCAACCCCTTCCGGGGAGCTGTTTTTT. Amino acid sequence: CASTPTPSGELFF.

There are a few counts of this clone. The V gene is TRBV29-1, the J gene TRBJ2-7; D may be TRBD1 or TRBD2 (5 bases each). The germline gives CDR1 SQVTM, CDR2 ANQGSEA. V gave up 6 bases and J gave up 6 bases, with 12 bases separating them. This CDR3 has 11 amino acids. The CDR3 reads CSVRDASEQYF. The CDR3 DNA follows: TGCAGCGTCCGGGACGCGTCCGAGCAGTACTTC.

The genes are TRBV3-1 (or the pseudogene TRBV3-2) and TRBJ2-1, with D possibly TRBD2 on 5 matching bases. Germline CDR1 reads LGHDT; CDR2 reads YNNKEL (reference sequence). V gave up 6 bases and J gave up 4 bases, with 10 bases separating them. This CDR3 is 13 amino acids long. Written as DNA, the CDR3 is TGTGCCAGCAGGCGAGGGCGGTACAATGAGCAGTTCTTC. Residues: CASRRGRYNEQFF.

This chain links TRBV5-1 with TRBJ2-1; TRBD2 agrees at 9 bases. The CDR3 spans 15 residues. The trim removed 0 bases at V and 4 bases at J, leaving 2 bases unmatched. Germline V gene lookup returns CDR1 SGHRS and CDR2 YFSETQ. CDR3 in amino acids: CASSLGLADYNEQFF. The CDR3 DNA reads TGCGCCAGCAGCTTGGGACTAGCGGATTACAATGAGCAGTTCTTC.

The rearrangement links TRBV6-5 to TRBJ1-2; tentatively, D is TRBD1 (6 bases). Trimming shortened V by 10 bases and J by 8 bases, and 14 bases separated the two germline ends. CDR3 size: 11 residues. The germline CDR1 and CDR2 sequences are MNHEY and SVGAGI. The CDR3 here is CANFRGTGYTF. The DNA of the CDR3 is TGTGCCAACTTCAGGGGAACGGGCTACACCTTC.

This chain joins TRBV6-5 and TRBJ2-1; 8 nucleotides match TRBD1. Per germline, CDR1 MNHEY and CDR2 SVGAGI. CDR3 length: 13 residues. The V and J ends lost 4 bases and 15 bases, in that order; junction bases with no gene match: 11. CDR3 sequence (DNA): TGTGCCAGCAGTTCTGGACAGGGCAGGGAGTTGTTCTTC. Protein sequence: CASSSGQGRELFF.

This clone was recorded a few times. The chain combines TRBV5-1 with TRBJ2-7; D gene unclear. CDR1 is SGHRS, CDR2 YFSETQ, per germline. The CDR3 covers 14 residues. The V end lost 4 bases, the J end lost 0 bases, and 11 bases lay between the germline ends. CDR3 DNA sequence: TGCGCCAGCAGCCCAACGGGTACCTCCTACGAGCAGTACTTC. Translated: CASSPTGTSYEQYF.

The genes are TRBV7-3 and TRBJ2-1; D is uncertain. V was cut by 5 bases and J by 5 bases, with 16 bases left in between. Germline V gives CDR1 SGHTA, CDR2 FQGTGA. The CDR3 length is 15 residues. The CDR3 loop is CASSPGPASDNEQFF. The CDR3, as DNA: TGTGCCAGCAGCCCCGGACCGGCGTCGGACAATGAGCAGTTCTTC.

This chain links TRBV4-1 with TRBJ2-4; TRBD2 agrees at 13 bases. This CDR3 spans 16 amino acids. Germline V CDR1 and CDR2: MGHRA, YSYEKL. Trimming removed 0 bases from V and 7 bases from J; junction bases left unmatched: 3. CDR3 nucleotide sequence: TGCGCCAGCAGCCAAGATACTAGCGGGGGGGCCAACATTCAGTACTTC. It specifies CASSQDTSGGANIQYF.

This clone has a handful of counts. The chain carries TRBV7-9 and TRBJ1-1; D is undetermined. The germline V gene has CDR1 SEHNR and CDR2 FQNEAQ (reference sequence). V dropped 8 bases and J dropped 4 bases, with 8 bases sitting between them. This CDR3 has 11 residues. CDR3 protein: CASLESTEAFF. The CDR3 DNA reads as TGTGCCAGCCTGGAGTCCACTGAAGCTTTCTTT.

This clone was counted a few times. The chain carries TRBV7-6 and TRBJ1-2; D might be TRBD1 (5 bases). The CDR3 totals 16 residues. The V end lost 4 bases, the J end lost 8 bases, and 23 bases lay between the germline ends. Germline V gene lookup returns CDR1 SGHVS and CDR2 FNYEAQ. The CDR3 loop is CASSSSPPMQGTGYTF. The CDR3 DNA is TGTGCCAGCAGCTCTTCCCCTCCGATGCAGGGAACGGGCTACACCTTC. The whole variable domain, remainder taken from reference TRBV7-6 and TRBJ1-2, is GAGVSQSPRYKVTKRGQDVALRCDPISGHVSLYWYRQALGQGPEFLTYFNYEAQQDKSGLPNDRFSAERPEGSISTLTIQRTEQRDSAMYRCASSSSPPMQGTGYTFGSGTRLTVV.

This chain connects TRBV3-1 (or the pseudogene TRBV3-2) to TRBJ2-7, with 12 bases identical to TRBD2. Per the germline V gene, CDR1 is LGHDT and CDR2 is YNNKEL (reference sequence). The V segment lost 0 bases and the J segment 3 bases; nucleotides outside the gene matches: 0. This CDR3 has 15 residues. In DNA, the CDR3 is TGTGCCAGCAGCCAAGAGGGACTAGCGGGCTACGAGCAGTACTTC. This translates into CASSQEGLAGYEQYF.

The rearrangement joins TRBV19 to TRBJ1-5; 8 bases map to TRBD1. There are 13 residues in the CDR3. V lost 5 bases to trimming and J lost 10 bases; unmatched junction nucleotides: 7. In germline, CDR1 is LNHDA, CDR2 SQIVND (reference sequence). This CDR3 is CASSSTGGGPQHF. DNA for the CDR3: TGTGCCAGTAGTTCCACAGGGGGAGGACCCCAGCATTTT.

This clone was counted a single time. This chain connects TRBV11-3 to TRBJ2-7, with a possible D match to TRBD2 (5 bases). There are 15 residues in the CDR3. Trimming took off 6 bases at V and 3 bases at J, with 18 bases between the two ends. CDR1 is SGHNT, CDR2 YENEEA, per germline. CDR3 in amino acids: CASSWGEGEGYEQYF. The CDR3 bases are TGTGCCAGCAGTTGGGGAGAGGGTGAGGGCTACGAGCAGTACTTC.

The J gene is TRBJ2-1, the V gene TRBV27; 9 bases agree with TRBD1. The V and J ends lost 10 bases and 3 bases, in that order; junction bases with no gene match: 10. The germline CDR1 and CDR2 sequences are MNHEY and SMNVEV (reference sequence). The CDR3 extends over 15 amino acids. The CDR3 nucleotides read TGTGCCACTGCGAAACAGGGGGCCAACTACAATGAGCAGTTCTTC. Protein sequence: CATAKQGANYNEQFF.

This clone came up once. The J gene is TRBJ2-7, the V gene TRBV2; 11 nucleotides agree with TRBD2. The V and J ends lost 4 bases and 4 bases, in that order; junction bases with no gene match: 3. Germline CDR1 and CDR2: SNHLY and FYNNEI. This CDR3 comprises 14 residues. CDR3 bases: TGTGCCAGCAGTGGGTCTAGCGGGAGGTACGAGCAGTACTTC. Protein product: CASSGSSGRYEQYF.

V gene TRBV30 combines with J gene TRBJ1-4, with TRBD1 as a possible D gene (5 bases). Germline CDR1 reads GTSNPN; CDR2 reads SVGIG (reference sequence). This CDR3 spans 12 amino acids. V was shortened by 8 bases and J by 8 bases, with 15 bases between the two germline ends. The CDR3 loop is CAGGEAWEKLFF. Here the CDR3 DNA reads TGTGCCGGGGGGGAGGCATGGGAAAAACTGTTTTTT.

The rearrangement uses TRBV4-1 and TRBJ1-1, with D possibly TRBD1 on 5 matching bases. From germline, CDR1 is MGHRA and CDR2 YSYEKL. The V end lost 1 base, the J end lost 4 bases, and 10 bases lay between the germline ends. The CDR3 is 14 residues long. The CDR3 sequence is CASSQATGPTEAFF. DNA for the CDR3: TGCGCCAGCAGCCAAGCAACGGGACCCACTGAAGCTTTCTTT.

The genes are TRBV4-2 and TRBJ1-3; D is possibly TRBD1 (6 bases). The ends were cut back, 7 bases at V and 3 bases at J, with 19 bases in the middle. The CDR3 has 16 residues. The germline gives CDR1 LGHNA, CDR2 YNFKEQ. CDR3: CASTIGWGQGGNTIYF. CDR3 nucleotide sequence: TGTGCCAGCACAATAGGTTGGGGGCAGGGTGGAAACACCATATATTTT.

This clone was picked up a small number of times. This chain connects TRBV7-9 to TRBJ2-7; D uncertain. Germline CDR1 is SEHNR and CDR2 is FQNEAQ (reference sequence). This CDR3 region has 12 residues. The V and J ends lost 1 base and 6 bases respectively, with 7 bases between them. The CDR3 spells CASSLGPAEQYF. Here the CDR3 DNA reads TGTGCCAGCAGCTTAGGGCCCGCCGAGCAGTACTTC.

This chain uses TRBV5-5 with TRBJ1-4; D is possibly TRBD1 (6 bases). Germline CDR1 is SGHKS and CDR2 is YYEKEE (reference sequence). V was trimmed by 0 bases and J by 7 bases, leaving 13 bases between them. This CDR3 contains 15 residues. This CDR3 is CASSLALGGGEKLFF. Here the CDR3 DNA reads TGTGCCAGCAGCTTGGCCCTGGGAGGGGGTGAAAAACTGTTTTTT.

This chain uses TRBV7-3 with TRBJ2-3; D might be TRBD1 (6 bases). CDR1 SGHTA and CDR2 FQGTGA come from the germline V gene. This CDR3 comprises 16 residues. Trimming removed 1 base at V and 2 bases at J, with 13 bases between. In DNA, the CDR3 is TGTGCCAGCAGCTTAATAGGGGGACCCTCCACAGATACGCAGTATTTT. Amino acid sequence: CASSLIGGPSTDTQYF.

DNA for the CDR3: TGTGCCAGCTCACCGACCAGCGCCGGTAGCAATCAGCCCCAGCATTTT. Encoded protein: CASSPTSAGSNQPQHF. The chain joins TRBV18 to TRBJ1-5; D uncertain. CDR3 length: 16 residues. Deletions cut 3 bases from V and 0 bases from J, with 12 bases between. The germline V gene has CDR1 KGHSH and CDR2 LQKENI.

Details on this clone: Other DNA sequences within the sample encode an identical CDR3. The genes are TRBV9 and TRBJ2-7; 8 nucleotides agree with TRBD1. V shed 0 bases, J shed 3 bases, and the junction held 2 bases outside the gene matches. The CDR3 has 14 residues. CDR1 SGDLS and CDR2 YYNGEE come from the germline V gene. As DNA, the CDR3 is TGTGCCAGCAGCGTAGGACAGGGGAACTACGAGCAGTACTTC. Amino acid sequence: CASSVGQGNYEQYF.

The V and J genes are TRBV7-7 and TRBJ2-3; D is perhaps TRBD2 (5 bases). CDR1 is SSHAT, CDR2 FNYEAQ, per germline (reference sequence). The V gene lost 5 bases and the J gene lost 0 bases, with 9 bases spanning the gap. The CDR3 runs to 14 residues. The CDR3 DNA sequence: TGTGCCAGCAGCCAAGGGAGTAGCACAGATACGCAGTATTTT. It codes for CASSQGSSTDTQYF.